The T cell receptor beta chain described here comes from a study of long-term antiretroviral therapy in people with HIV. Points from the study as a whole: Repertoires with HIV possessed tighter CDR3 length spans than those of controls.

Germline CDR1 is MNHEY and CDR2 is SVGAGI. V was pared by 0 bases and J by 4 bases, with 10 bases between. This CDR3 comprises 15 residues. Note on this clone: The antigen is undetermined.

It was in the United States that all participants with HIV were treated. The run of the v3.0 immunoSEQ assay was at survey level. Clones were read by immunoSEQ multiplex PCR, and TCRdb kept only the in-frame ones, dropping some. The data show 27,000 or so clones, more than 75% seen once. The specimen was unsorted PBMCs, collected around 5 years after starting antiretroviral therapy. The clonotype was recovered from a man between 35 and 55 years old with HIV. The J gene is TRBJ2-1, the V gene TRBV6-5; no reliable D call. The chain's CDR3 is CASSYSSGSYNEQFF. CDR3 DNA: TGTGCCAGCAGTTACTCGAGTGGCAGTTACAATGAGCAGTTCTTC.